This T cell receptor (beta chain) was sequenced in a study of blood T cell repertoires in COVID-19. Study-wide context: Sites in the United States, Italy and Spain provided acute and convalescent COVID-19 samples. The analysed material was cDNA or gDNA that came from T cells, B-cell-depleted T cells, or PBMCs.

Original processing notes: Reference gene primers were amplified, and this amplification served to estimate nucleated cell counts. Sequencing used immunoSEQ multiplex PCR; TCRdb keeps in-frame clones, though not all of them. D and trimming were read from the DNA, whereas the V and J calls and clone size are those reported in that table. Here the sample spans 200,000 to 300,000 clones, over 75% being singletons. The ends were cut back, 0 bases at V and 0 bases at J, with 9 bases in the middle. Germline V gene lookup returns CDR1 KGHSH and CDR2 LQKENI. CDR3 length: 16 residues. The chain uses TRBV18 and TRBJ1-3; D is unresolved. The TCR originated in a human donor in a cohort sampled during active COVID-19. The sample comprised peripheral blood. The chain's CDR3 is CASSPPNPGSGNTIYF. In DNA, the CDR3 is TGTGCCAGCTCACCACCGAATCCGGGCTCTGGAAACACCATATATTTT.